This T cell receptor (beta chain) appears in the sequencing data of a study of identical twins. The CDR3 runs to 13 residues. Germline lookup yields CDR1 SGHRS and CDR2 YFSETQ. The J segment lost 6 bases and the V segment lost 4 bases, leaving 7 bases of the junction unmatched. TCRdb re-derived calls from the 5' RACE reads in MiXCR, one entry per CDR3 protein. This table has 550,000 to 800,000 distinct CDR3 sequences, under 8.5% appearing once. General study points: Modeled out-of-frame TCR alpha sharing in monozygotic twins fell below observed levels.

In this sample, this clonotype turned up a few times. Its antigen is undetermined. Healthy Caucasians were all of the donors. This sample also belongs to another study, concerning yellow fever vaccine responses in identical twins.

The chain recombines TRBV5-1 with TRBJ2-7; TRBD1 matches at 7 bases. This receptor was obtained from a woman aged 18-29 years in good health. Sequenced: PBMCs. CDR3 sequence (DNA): TGCGCCAGCAGCCAAACAGGGGCGCCCGAGCAGTACTTC. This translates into CASSQTGAPEQYF.